This T cell receptor beta chain was identified in a study of blood T cell repertoires in COVID-19. Overall study context: The analysed material was cDNA or gDNA that came from T cells, B-cell-depleted T cells, or PBMCs.

In the authors' workflow: Amplification with reference gene primers provided the estimates of nucleated cell counts. Sequencing used immunoSEQ multiplex PCR; TCRdb keeps in-frame clones, though not all of them. V, J and clone size reflect that table, while D and trimming were determined from the DNA. The sample contains around 56,000 clones, about 89% of which appear only once. Trimming took off 3 bases at V and 6 bases at J, with 12 bases between the two ends. The CDR3 has 13 amino acids. The chain has TRBV12-3 or TRBV12-4 and TRBJ2-7; D ambiguous. This sequence was found in a human donor in a cohort sampled during active COVID-19. The sequencing input was peripheral blood. CDR3 region: CASSFTLMAEQYF. Here the CDR3 DNA reads TGTGCCAGCAGTTTTACCCTTATGGCCGAGCAGTACTTC.